The rows below give T cell receptor beta chains drawn from one sample of a study of monozygotic twins with inflammatory bowel disease. Following a re-call of the 5' RACE reads, TCRdb has one entry per CDR3 protein and lacks DNA. This sample contains approximately 210,000 distinct CDR3 sequences. Sequencing used blood. These receptors were taken from a human donor with ulcerative colitis or Crohn's disease, or a healthy co-twin of an affected twin (not recorded which). The CDR3 runs from the conserved cysteine through the conserved F or W. Each record gives: J gene, V gene, CDR3 protein.

TRBJ1-6,TRBV20-1,CSARDLGNNSPLHF
TRBJ2-2,TRBV3-1,CASRQDRGYRSTGELFF
TRBJ1-1,TRBV20-1,CSARARSENTEAFF
TRBJ2-1,TRBV9,CASSPTGTHSYNEQFF
TRBJ1-2,TRBV4-1,CASSQAGATLYGYTF
TRBJ2-7,TRBV4-2,CASSQEITGAGSYEQYF
TRBJ1-5,TRBV27,CASSPGTGHQPQHF
TRBJ2-7,TRBV2,CASSERLAGQGEQYF
TRBJ1-5,TRBV7-2,CASSFHPGQGGNQPQHF
TRBJ2-2,TRBV11-2,CASHSLSGGHGELFF
TRBJ2-1,TRBV27,CASSLRSGLRPISYNEQFF
TRBJ1-1,TRBV28,CASRSPNTEAFF
TRBJ2-1,TRBV7-2,CASSVPTPDDSYNEQFF
TRBJ2-6,TRBV12-3/TRBV12-4,CASSPRQGASSGANVLTF
TRBJ1-6,TRBV7-2,CASSLFGEGNSPLHF
TRBJ1-1,TRBV5-1,CASSWTGIGTEAFF
TRBJ1-6,TRBV30,CAWSRDPVESPLHF
TRBJ1-5,TRBV24-1,CATADGPNQPQHF
TRBJ1-6,TRBV19,CASSPGDSPLHF
TRBJ2-3,TRBV12-3/TRBV12-4,CASSFSMSHMDTQYF
TRBJ2-7,TRBV2,CATAEGKGEQYF
TRBJ2-3,TRBV5-1,CASSPGGKADTQYF
TRBJ1-5,TRBV19,CASSDAGTGNQPQHF
TRBJ2-1,TRBV6-1,CASRRPGLENEQFF
TRBJ1-1,TRBV12-3/TRBV12-4,CASSLEGRSEAFF
TRBJ2-7,TRBV4-1,CASSQDDERRIFYEQYF
TRBJ1-4,TRBV15,CATSRDGVWTGLVSGKLFF
TRBJ1-5,TRBV12-3/TRBV12-4,CASSSLQGDKGPQHF
TRBJ1-1,TRBV10-3,CAISGQGNLNTEAFF
TRBJ1-1,TRBV10-3,CATGDEDRGRPSTEAFF
TRBJ2-1,TRBV7-9,CASKRGLGNEQFF
TRBJ2-3,TRBV20-1,CSARVPNADTQYF
TRBJ2-2,TRBV5-6,CASSWGLANTGELFF
TRBJ2-4,TRBV3-1,CASSPGTLLAKNIQYF
TRBJ1-2,TRBV15,CATSGRDSSYGYTF
TRBJ2-1,TRBV7-2,CASSPDLWGTNEQFF
TRBJ2-2,TRBV7-9,CASSKRGTGELFF
TRBJ1-2,TRBV20-1,CSAPYRGDYGYTF
TRBJ1-4,TRBV12-3/TRBV12-4,CASSWRGSGDEKLFF
TRBJ2-1,TRBV9,CASSVGLAGPSYNEQFF
TRBJ1-2,TRBV29-1,CSVFPTPYQGEGGYGYTF
TRBJ2-4,TRBV6-1,CASLRATGGIQNIQYF
TRBJ2-7,TRBV7-6,CASSLLGQVLYF
TRBJ2-1,TRBV12-3/TRBV12-4,CASTLGLAGAGEQFF
TRBJ2-4,TRBV7-6,CASSRRQGDIQYF
TRBJ2-3,TRBV7-3,CASSLTPTGTGTDTQYF
TRBJ2-7,TRBV14,CASSQEWGPSYEQYF
TRBJ1-1,TRBV10-3,CAISEWQMNTEAFF
TRBJ2-5,TRBV7-2,CASSLSGSPQETQYF
TRBJ2-5,TRBV7-9,CASSSFSGTLLRETQYF
TRBJ2-7,TRBV20-1,CSASLGYEQYF
TRBJ2-5,TRBV11-3,CASSLKPGLAGSPKQETQYF
TRBJ1-2,TRBV6-5,CASSRQGFYGYTF
TRBJ2-3,TRBV2,CASSPGQNRASTDTQYF
TRBJ1-1,TRBV5-8,CASTKRAEAFF
TRBJ2-1,TRBV11-2,CASSLDSSPYSYNEQFF
TRBJ1-1,TRBV6-6,CASRRDLGPEAFF